The entry below describes one T cell receptor (beta chain). Antigen specificity is unknown. These data come from a study of spatial heterogeneity in lung cancer. CDR3 length: 15 amino acids. Germline V CDR1 and CDR2: DFQATT, SNEGSKA (reference sequence). Trimming took 2 bases from V and 5 from J; bases not matched to a gene: 9. Study-level results: Ubiquitous expanded tumor TCRs surfaced in blood more at resection than they did at follow-up.

The time point here: sample taken at primary tumor resection. In each case, whole RNA from tumor, nontumor lung or frozen PBMC was sequenced unsorted. Samples were obtained from some 70 donors, all untreated early-stage non-small cell lung cancer patients. Every cDNA TCR molecule received its own unique molecular identifier. Each CDR3 protein gets one entry after TCRdb re-called the 5' RACE reads with MiXCR. The table includes tens of thousands of distinct CDR3 sequences, more than 15% detected once. The source of this sequence is a male donor with early-stage non-small cell lung cancer. This sequence joins TRBV20-1 and TRBJ2-5; 9 bases agree with TRBD2. The sample here was PBMCs, taken at surgery. The CDR3 sequence is CSARISGSYEETQYF. Here the CDR3 DNA reads TGCAGTGCTAGAATTAGCGGGAGCTACGAGGAGACCCAGTACTTC.